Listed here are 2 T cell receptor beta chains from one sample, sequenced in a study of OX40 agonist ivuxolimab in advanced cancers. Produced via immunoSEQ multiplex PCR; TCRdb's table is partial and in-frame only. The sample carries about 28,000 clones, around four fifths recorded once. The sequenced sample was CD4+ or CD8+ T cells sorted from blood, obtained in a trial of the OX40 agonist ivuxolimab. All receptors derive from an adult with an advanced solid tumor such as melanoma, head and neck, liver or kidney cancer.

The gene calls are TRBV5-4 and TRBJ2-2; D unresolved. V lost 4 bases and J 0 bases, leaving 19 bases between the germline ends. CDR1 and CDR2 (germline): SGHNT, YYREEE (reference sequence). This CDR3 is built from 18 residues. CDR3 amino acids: CASSQSPGLLTNTGELFF. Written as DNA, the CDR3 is TGTGCCAGCAGCCAATCTCCTGGGCTACTTACGAACACCGGGGAGCTGTTTTTT.

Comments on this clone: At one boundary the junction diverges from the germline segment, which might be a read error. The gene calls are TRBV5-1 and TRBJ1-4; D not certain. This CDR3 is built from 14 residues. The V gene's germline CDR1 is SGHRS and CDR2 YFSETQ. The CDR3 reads CASSLDSYNEKLFF. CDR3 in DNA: TGTGCCAGCAGCCTGGACTCCTATAATGAAAAACTGTTTTTT. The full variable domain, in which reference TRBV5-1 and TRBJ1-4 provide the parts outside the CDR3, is KAGVTQTPRYLIKTRGQQVTLSCSPISGHRSVSWYQQTPGQGLQFLFEYFSETQRNKGNFPGRFSGRQFSNSRSEMNVSTLELGDSALYLCASSLDSYNEKLFFGSGTQLSVL.